Sequencing of this T cell receptor (beta chain) was carried out in a study of human T cells and chemical hapten exposure. Study as a whole: Patch testing was performed with 0.01% DPC on the upper back, with reading at 6 days.

The CDR3 runs to 15 residues. With V trimmed by 8 bases and J by 6 bases, 11 bases remained unmatched. Germline CDR1 is MNHEY and CDR2 is SVGAGI. The sample holds a few counts of this clonotype. Time point noted: pre-sensitization, week 0. Treatment here: therapeutic diphenylcyclopropenone sensitization with weekly scalp DPC. Individual cDNA molecules received unique molecular identifiers in the library. In the study's own analysis: Counting gave a median of roughly 97,000 TCRs per sample, with values ranging from about 20,000 to 750,000. TCRdb independently ran MiXCR on the RACE reads; one entry per CDR3 protein. These V and J calls rely on TCRdb rather than the paper's analysis. Here the sample spans approximately 260,000 distinct CDR3 sequences, over 8% being singletons.

The chain recombines TRBV6-5 with TRBJ1-2, with 11 bases lining up with TRBD1. The sequence was collected from a woman between 40 and 50 years old with alopecia areata. Some clones in this sample may be carry-over from other donors' samples. Material: whole blood, obtained in connection with sensitization to the hapten diphenylcyclopropenone (DPC). Written as DNA, the CDR3 is TGTGCCAGCTCCGGACAGGGGGCACTGATTCATGGCTACACCTTC. This codes for CASSGQGALIHGYTF.